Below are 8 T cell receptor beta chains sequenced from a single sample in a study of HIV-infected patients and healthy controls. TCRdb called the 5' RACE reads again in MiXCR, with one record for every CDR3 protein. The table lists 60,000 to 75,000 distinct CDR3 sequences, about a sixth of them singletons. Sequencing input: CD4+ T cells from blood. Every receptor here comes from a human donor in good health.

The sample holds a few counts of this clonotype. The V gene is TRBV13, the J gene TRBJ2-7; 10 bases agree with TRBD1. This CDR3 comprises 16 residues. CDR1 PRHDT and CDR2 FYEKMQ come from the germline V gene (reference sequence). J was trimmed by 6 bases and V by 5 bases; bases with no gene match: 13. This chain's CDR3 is CASSRNRDRGFGEQYF. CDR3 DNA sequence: TGTGCCAGCAGCAGAAACCGGGACAGGGGCTTCGGCGAGCAGTACTTC.

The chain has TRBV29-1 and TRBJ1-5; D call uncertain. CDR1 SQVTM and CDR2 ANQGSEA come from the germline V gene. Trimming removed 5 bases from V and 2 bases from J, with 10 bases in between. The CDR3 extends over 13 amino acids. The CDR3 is CSVLEGGNQPQHF. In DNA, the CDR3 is TGCAGCGTTTTGGAGGGAGGCAATCAGCCCCAGCATTTT.

CDR3 coding DNA: TGTGCCAGCAGCTTCCGGGACAGCTATGGCTACACCTTC. It encodes CASSFRDSYGYTF. The chain is built from TRBV7-2 and TRBJ1-2; 7 bases agree with TRBD1. V was clipped by 3 bases and J by 4 bases; unmatched bases: 2. This CDR3 contains 13 residues. Looked up from germline, CDR1 is SGHTA and CDR2 is FQGNSA.

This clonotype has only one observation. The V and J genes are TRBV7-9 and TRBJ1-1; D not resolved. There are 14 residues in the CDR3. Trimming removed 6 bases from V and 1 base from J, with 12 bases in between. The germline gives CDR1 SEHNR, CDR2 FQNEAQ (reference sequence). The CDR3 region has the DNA TGTGCCAGCAGACACGACACACCGAACACTGAAGCTTTCTTT. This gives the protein CASRHDTPNTEAFF.

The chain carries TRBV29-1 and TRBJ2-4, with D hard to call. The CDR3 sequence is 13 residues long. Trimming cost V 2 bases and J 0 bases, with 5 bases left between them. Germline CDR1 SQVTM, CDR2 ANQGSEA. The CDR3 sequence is CSVELGAKNIQYF. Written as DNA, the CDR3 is TGCAGCGTTGAATTGGGAGCCAAAAACATTCAGTACTTC.

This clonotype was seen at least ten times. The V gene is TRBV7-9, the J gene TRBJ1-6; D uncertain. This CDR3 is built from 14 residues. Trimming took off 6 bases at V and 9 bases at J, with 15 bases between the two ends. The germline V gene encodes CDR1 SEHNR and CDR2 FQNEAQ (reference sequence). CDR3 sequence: CASSRVERGSPLHF. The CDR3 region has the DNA TGTGCCAGCAGTCGAGTCGAACGGGGTTCACCCCTCCACTTT. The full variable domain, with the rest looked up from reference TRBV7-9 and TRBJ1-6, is DTGVSQNPRHKITKRGQNVTFRCDPISEHNRLYWYRQTLGQGPEFLTYFQNEAQLEKSRLLSDRFSAERPKGSFSTLEIQRTEQGDSAMYLCASSRVERGSPLHFGNGTRLTVT.

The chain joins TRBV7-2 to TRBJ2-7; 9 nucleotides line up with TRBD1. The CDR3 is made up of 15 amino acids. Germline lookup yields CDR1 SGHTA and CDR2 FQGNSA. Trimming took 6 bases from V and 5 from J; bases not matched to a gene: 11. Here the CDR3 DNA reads TGTGCCAGCAGTCGACAGACAGGGGGTGGGAACGAGCAGTACTTC. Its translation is CASSRQTGGGNEQYF.

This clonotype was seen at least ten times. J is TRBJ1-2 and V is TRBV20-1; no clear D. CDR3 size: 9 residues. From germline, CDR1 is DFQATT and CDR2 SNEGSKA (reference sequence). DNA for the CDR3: TGCAAAACGGACTATGGCTACACCTTC. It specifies CKTDYGYTF.